These 7 T cell receptor beta chains were sequenced from one sample in a study of T cells after yellow fever vaccination. Via MiXCR, TCRdb re-called the 5' RACE reads, giving one row per CDR3 protein. The data show about 360,000 distinct CDR3 sequences, 6% to 8% seen once. The specimen comprised PBMCs, sampled 5 days after the yellow fever booster vaccination. Receptor source: a young man who received the YFV17D yellow fever vaccine.

The chain carries TRBV18 and TRBJ2-5, with D tentatively TRBD2 (5 bases). The CDR3 is 16 amino acids. V lost 0 bases and J 5 bases, leaving 16 bases between the germline ends. The germline CDR1 and CDR2 sequences are KGHSH and LQKENI. CDR3 loop: CASSPPSTTRGETQYF. CDR3 nucleotides: TGTGCCAGCTCACCACCTTCGACTACCCGAGGGGAGACCCAGTACTTC.

The chain is built from TRBV5-1 and TRBJ2-3; 7 positions match TRBD2. The CDR3 is made up of 14 amino acids. The germline V gene has CDR1 SGHRS and CDR2 YFSETQ. The ends lost 5 bases at V and 1 base at J; junction bases unmatched: 4. The CDR3: CASSTSVGTDTQYF. The CDR3 DNA follows: TGCGCCAGCAGTACTAGCGTGGGCACAGATACGCAGTATTTT.

This clonotype was picked up many times. V gene TRBV9 combines with J gene TRBJ1-1; 7 positions match TRBD1. V lost 5 bases and J lost 1; bases outside the gene matches: 8. The CDR3 consists of 15 residues. Germline V gives CDR1 SGDLS, CDR2 YYNGEE. This chain's CDR3 is CASRPHNRGNTEAFF. The CDR3 region has the DNA TGTGCCAGCAGGCCCCATAACAGGGGGAACACTGAAGCTTTCTTT.

Many counts were recorded for this clonotype. V is TRBV4-3 and J is TRBJ1-1; no clear D gene. Germline V gene lookup returns CDR1 LGHNA and CDR2 YSLEER. Trimming removed 5 bases at V and 1 base at J, with 8 bases between. The CDR3 has 13 amino acids. The DNA of the CDR3 is TGCGCCAGCAGCTCCGGGAAGAACACTGAAGCTTTCTTT. It yields the protein CASSSGKNTEAFF.

The chain uses TRBV9 and TRBJ1-1; tentative D call: TRBD1 (6 bases). The ends were cut back, 3 bases at V and 10 bases at J, with 16 bases in the middle. The V gene's germline CDR1 is SGDLS and CDR2 YYNGEE. CDR3 size: 13 residues. CDR3 coding DNA: TGTGCCAGCAGCGCCAGGGATGGGGGCAGAGCTTTCTTT. Its translation is CASSARDGGRAFF.

The CDR3 bases are TGTGCCAGCAGCTCAGACCCAGGGTTCATTACGCAGTATTTT. The encoded protein is CASSSDPGFITQYF. The chain is built from TRBV7-2 and TRBJ2-3; possibly TRBD1 for D (5 bases). V gave up 4 bases and J gave up 8 bases, with 16 bases separating them. CDR3 size: 14 residues. In germline, CDR1 is SGHTA, CDR2 FQGNSA.

This clonotype was detected only a few times. The chain uses TRBV7-9 and TRBJ1-1; D is possibly TRBD1 (5 bases). CDR3 length: 14 amino acids. The V and J ends lost 4 bases and 4 bases respectively, with 13 bases between them. Looked up from germline, CDR1 is SEHNR and CDR2 is FQNEAQ (reference sequence). The CDR3 reads CASSYSGGTTEAFF. The CDR3 nucleotides read TGTGCCAGCAGCTATTCGGGGGGGACCACTGAAGCTTTCTTT.